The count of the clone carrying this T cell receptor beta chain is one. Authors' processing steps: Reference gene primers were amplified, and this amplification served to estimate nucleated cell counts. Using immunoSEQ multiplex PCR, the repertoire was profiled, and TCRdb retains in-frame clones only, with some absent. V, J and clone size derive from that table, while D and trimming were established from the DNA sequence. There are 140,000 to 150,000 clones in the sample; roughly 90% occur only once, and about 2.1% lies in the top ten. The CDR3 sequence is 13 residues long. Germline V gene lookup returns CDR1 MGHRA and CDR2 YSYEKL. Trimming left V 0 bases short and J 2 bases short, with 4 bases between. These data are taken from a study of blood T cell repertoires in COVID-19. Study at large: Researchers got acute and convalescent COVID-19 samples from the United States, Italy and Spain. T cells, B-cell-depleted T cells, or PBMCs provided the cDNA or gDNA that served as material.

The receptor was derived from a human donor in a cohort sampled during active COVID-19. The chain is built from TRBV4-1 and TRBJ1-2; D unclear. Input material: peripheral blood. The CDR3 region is CASSQDMNYGYTF. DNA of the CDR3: TGCGCCAGCAGCCAAGATATGAACTATGGCTACACCTTC.